This entry lists 8 T cell receptor beta chains sequenced from one sample in a study of blood T cell repertoires in COVID-19. The method was immunoSEQ multiplex PCR; TCRdb's version includes in-frame clones alone and lacks a portion of them. The table lists roughly 290,000 clones, roughly 90% of them singletons. Input material: PBMCs or T cells enriched from blood (not recorded which). These receptors were obtained from a woman in her thirties or forties who had recovered from COVID-19.

The chain couples TRBV15 to TRBJ1-4; D unresolved. Germline V gives CDR1 LNHNV, CDR2 YYDKDF (reference sequence). V was shortened by 1 base and J by 0 bases, with 15 bases between the two germline ends. CDR3 size: 18 residues. DNA for the CDR3: TGTGCCACCAGCAGAGTTAGCCTCACGACGGCAACTAATGAAAAACTGTTTTTT. It specifies CATSRVSLTTATNEKLFF.

The chain combines TRBV19 with TRBJ2-5; 11 bases map to TRBD2. The V and J ends lost 1 base and 4 bases, in that order; junction bases with no gene match: 5. This CDR3 has 16 residues. From germline, CDR1 is LNHDA and CDR2 SQIVND (reference sequence). CDR3 sequence: CASSIVTSGSRETQYF. The CDR3 DNA follows: TGTGCCAGTAGTATAGTAACTAGCGGGAGCCGAGAGACCCAGTACTTC.

The chain couples TRBV5-4 to TRBJ1-1; 7 bases are a match to TRBD1. Trimming cost V 1 base and J 5 bases; bases outside gene matches: 5. Looked up from germline, CDR1 is SGHNT and CDR2 is YYREEE (reference sequence). The CDR3 runs 14 residues. For the CDR3, the DNA is TGTGCCAGCAGCTTGACAGGGGACGGAACTGAAGCTTTCTTT. Amino acid sequence: CASSLTGDGTEAFF.

This sequence joins TRBV6-1 and TRBJ1-3, with a tentative D call TRBD1 (5 bases). V shed 3 bases and J shed 0 bases, with 15 bases lying between them. This CDR3 has 17 amino acids. From germline, CDR1 is MNHNS and CDR2 SASEGT. The CDR3 region is CASSDRSWGGSGNTIYF. Written as DNA, the CDR3 is TGTGCCAGCAGTGATAGGAGTTGGGGGGGCTCTGGAAACACCATATATTTT.

This sequence joins TRBV27 and TRBJ1-3; the D is unclear. Looked up from germline, CDR1 is MNHEY and CDR2 is SMNVEV (reference sequence). The CDR3 runs 14 residues. V was shortened by 6 bases and J by 1 base, with 10 bases between the two germline ends. The CDR3 DNA reads TGTGCCAGCAGGGGTGAGGGATCTGGAAACACCATATATTTT. Its protein is CASRGEGSGNTIYF.

V gene TRBV2 combines with J gene TRBJ1-2; perhaps TRBD1 as D (5 bases). The V gene lost 1 base and the J gene lost 4 bases, with 19 bases spanning the gap. The CDR3 extends over 17 amino acids. Germline loops: CDR1 SNHLY, CDR2 FYNNEI. The CDR3 reads CASSEGVGQGFFYGYTF. As DNA, the CDR3 is TGTGCCAGCAGTGAAGGTGTAGGGCAGGGTTTTTTCTATGGCTACACCTTC. Filled out from reference TRBV2 and TRBJ1-2, the complete variable domain reads EPEVTQTPSHQVTQMGQEVILRCVPISNHLYFYWYRQILGQKVEFLVSFYNNEISEKSEIFDDQFSVERPDGSNFTLKIRSTKLEDSAMYFCASSEGVGQGFFYGYTFGSGTRLTVV.

This clone was found a few times. This sequence joins TRBV5-1 and TRBJ2-5, with TRBD2 as a possible D gene (6 bases). V was pared by 5 bases and J by 5 bases, with 19 bases between. Germline values: CDR1 SGHRS, CDR2 YFSETQ. The CDR3 totals 15 residues. The DNA of the CDR3 is TGCGCCAGCAGACGCGACCTGACTAGGGGTGAGACCCAGTACTTC. It translates to CASRRDLTRGETQYF.

The J gene is TRBJ2-1, the V gene TRBV7-9, with 9 bases aligning to TRBD2. The CDR3 runs 13 residues. Germline-derived CDR1 and CDR2 are SEHNR and FQNEAQ (reference sequence). Trimming at V came to 5 bases and at J to 11 bases, leaving 7 bases not matched to a gene. CDR3 in DNA: TGTGCCAGCAGCCTTAGCGGGGGCGCTCAGCAGTTCTTC. Its translation is CASSLSGGAQQFF.